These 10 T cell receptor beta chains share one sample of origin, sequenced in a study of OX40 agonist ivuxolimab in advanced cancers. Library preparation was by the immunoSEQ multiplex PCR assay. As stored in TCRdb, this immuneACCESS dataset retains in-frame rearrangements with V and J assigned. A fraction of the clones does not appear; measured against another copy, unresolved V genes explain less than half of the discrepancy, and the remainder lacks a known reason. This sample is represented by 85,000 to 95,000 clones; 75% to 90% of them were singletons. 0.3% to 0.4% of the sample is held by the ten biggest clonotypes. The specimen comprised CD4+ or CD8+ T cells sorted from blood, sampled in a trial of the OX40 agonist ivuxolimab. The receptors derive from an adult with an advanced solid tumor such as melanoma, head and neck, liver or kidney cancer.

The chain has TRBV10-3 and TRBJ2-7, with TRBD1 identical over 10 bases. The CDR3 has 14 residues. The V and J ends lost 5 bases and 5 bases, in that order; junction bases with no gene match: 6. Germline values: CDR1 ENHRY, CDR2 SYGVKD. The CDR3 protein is CAISRQGAGNEQYF. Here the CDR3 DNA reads TGTGCCATCAGTAGACAGGGGGCAGGTAACGAGCAGTACTTC.

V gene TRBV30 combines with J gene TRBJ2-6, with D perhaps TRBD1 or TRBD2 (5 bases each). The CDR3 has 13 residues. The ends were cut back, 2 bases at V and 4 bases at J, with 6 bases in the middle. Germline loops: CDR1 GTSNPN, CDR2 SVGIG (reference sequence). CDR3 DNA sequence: TGTGCCTGGAGTCGGGGCGGGGCCAACGTCCTGACTTTC. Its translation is CAWSRGGANVLTF.

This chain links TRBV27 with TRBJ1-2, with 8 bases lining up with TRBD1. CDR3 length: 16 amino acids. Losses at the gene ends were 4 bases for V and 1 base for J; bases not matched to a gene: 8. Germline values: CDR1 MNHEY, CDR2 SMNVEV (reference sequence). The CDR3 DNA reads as TGTGCCAGCAGTTCCACGGGACAGGCTTTTAACTATGGCTACACCTTC. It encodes CASSSTGQAFNYGYTF.

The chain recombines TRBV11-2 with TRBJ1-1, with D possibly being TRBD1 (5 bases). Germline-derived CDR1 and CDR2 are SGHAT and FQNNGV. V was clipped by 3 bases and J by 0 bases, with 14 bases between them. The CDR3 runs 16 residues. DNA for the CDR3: TGTGCCAGCAGCTTTCCCGTGACAGCCATGAACACTGAAGCTTTCTTT. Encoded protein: CASSFPVTAMNTEAFF.

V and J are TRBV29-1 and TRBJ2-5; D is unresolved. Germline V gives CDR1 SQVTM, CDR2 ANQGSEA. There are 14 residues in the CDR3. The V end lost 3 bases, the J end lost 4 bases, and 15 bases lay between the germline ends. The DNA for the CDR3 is TGCAGCGTTGACCCGGATCGGGCTTCAGAGACCCAGTACTTC. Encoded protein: CSVDPDRASETQYF.

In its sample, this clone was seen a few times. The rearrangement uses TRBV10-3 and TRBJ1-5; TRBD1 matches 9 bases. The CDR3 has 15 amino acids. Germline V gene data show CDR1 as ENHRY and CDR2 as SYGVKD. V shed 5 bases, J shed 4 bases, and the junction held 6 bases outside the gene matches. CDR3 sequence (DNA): TGTGCCATCAGTCTGGGACAGGGCCGAAATCAGCCCCAGCATTTT. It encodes CAISLGQGRNQPQHF.

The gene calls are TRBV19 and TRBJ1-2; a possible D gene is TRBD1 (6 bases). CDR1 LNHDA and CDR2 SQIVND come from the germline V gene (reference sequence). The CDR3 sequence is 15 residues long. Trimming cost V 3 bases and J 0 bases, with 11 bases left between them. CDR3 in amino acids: CASSIGDKANYGYTF. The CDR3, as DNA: TGTGCCAGTAGTATCGGGGACAAGGCTAACTATGGCTACACCTTC.

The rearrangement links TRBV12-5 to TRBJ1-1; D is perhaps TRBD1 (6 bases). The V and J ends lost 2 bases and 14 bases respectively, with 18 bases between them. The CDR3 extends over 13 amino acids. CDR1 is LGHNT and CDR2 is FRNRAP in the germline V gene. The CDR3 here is CASGLQTGGSRFF. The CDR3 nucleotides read TGTGCTAGTGGTTTGCAGACAGGAGGGAGCAGGTTCTTT. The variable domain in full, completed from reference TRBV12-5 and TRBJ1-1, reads DARVTQTPRHKVTEMGQEVTMRCQPILGHNTVFWYRQTMMQGLELLAYFRNRAPLDDSGMPKDRFSAEMPDATLATLKIQPSEPRDSAVYFCASGLQTGGSRFFGQGTRLTVV.

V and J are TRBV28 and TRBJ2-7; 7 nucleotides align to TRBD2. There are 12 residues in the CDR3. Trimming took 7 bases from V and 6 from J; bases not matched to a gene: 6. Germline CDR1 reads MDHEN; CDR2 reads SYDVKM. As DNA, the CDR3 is TGTGCCAGCACCATGGGGGGGAGCGAGCAGTACTTC. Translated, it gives CASTMGGSEQYF.

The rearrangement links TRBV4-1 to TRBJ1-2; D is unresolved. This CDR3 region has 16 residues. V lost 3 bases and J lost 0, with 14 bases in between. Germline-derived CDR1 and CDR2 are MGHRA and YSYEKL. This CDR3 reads CASSQEPGPSNYGYTF. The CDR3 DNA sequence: TGCGCCAGCAGCCAGGAACCGGGCCCTTCTAACTATGGCTACACCTTC.